The 17 T cell receptor beta chains below all came from one sample that was sequenced in a study of T cell responses to AZD1222 COVID-19 vaccine. Assay: immunoSEQ multiplex PCR; the TCRdb copy retains only in-frame clones and omits some. The table records 150,000 to 200,000 clones, over 80% of them present only once. The sequencing here drew on peripheral blood, taken 28 days after the second dose of the MenACWY control vaccine. The receptors were sampled from an adult who received the MenACWY meningococcal vaccine as a control.

The chain recombines TRBV4-2 with TRBJ2-7, with D tentatively TRBD1 (5 bases). Trimming cost V 4 bases and J 4 bases, with 8 bases left between them. The CDR3 runs to 12 residues. Germline lookup yields CDR1 LGHNA and CDR2 YNFKEQ. In nucleotides, the CDR3 is TGTGCCAGCAGCCGACCAGGGTACGAGCAGTACTTC. This gives the protein CASSRPGYEQYF.

This chain links TRBV5-1 with TRBJ2-7; D is undetermined. This CDR3 is built from 15 residues. Trimming cost V 1 base and J 0 bases, with 11 bases left between them. In germline, CDR1 is SGHRS, CDR2 YFSETQ. CDR3 region: CASSLNALSSYEQYF. In nucleotides, the CDR3 is TGCGCCAGCAGCTTGAACGCCCTCTCCTCCTACGAGCAGTACTTC.

This sequence joins TRBV19 and TRBJ1-1; D may be TRBD1 (5 bases). Germline CDR1 reads LNHDA; CDR2 reads SQIVND (reference sequence). Trimming pared 10 bases from V and 7 bases from J, leaving 16 bases between. The CDR3 loop spans 12 amino acids. The CDR3 is CATGGTASEAFF. DNA of the CDR3: TGTGCCACCGGGGGGACGGCAAGTGAAGCTTTCTTT.

The chain has TRBV6-2 or TRBV6-3 and TRBJ1-1; possible D gene TRBD1, 5 bases. The CDR3 has 17 residues. Trimming took off 6 bases at V and 3 bases at J, with 23 bases between the two ends. Per germline, CDR1 MNHEY and CDR2 SVGEGT. CDR3 nucleotide sequence: TGTGCCAGCAGCCGCGGCGGTGAGGGGAGAGGGTACACTGAAGCTTTCTTT. Translation gives CASSRGGEGRGYTEAFF.

CDR3 residues: CASSYERATDTQYF. CDR3 in DNA: TGTGCCAGCAGTTACGAACGGGCCACAGATACGCAGTATTTT. The chain is built from TRBV6-5 and TRBJ2-3; D gene uncertain. The V end lost 2 bases, the J end lost 2 bases, and 8 bases lay between the germline ends. The CDR3 runs to 14 residues. Germline-derived CDR1 and CDR2 are MNHEY and SVGAGI.

This sequence joins TRBV5-1 and TRBJ2-7, with TRBD1 matching 8 bases. Germline trimming cut 4 bases from V and 6 bases from J; bases unmatched to any gene: 6. This CDR3 comprises 13 residues. Germline V gene sequence: CDR1 SGHRS, CDR2 YFSETQ. The CDR3 sequence: CASSPDRAFEQYF. The CDR3 nucleotides read TGCGCCAGCAGCCCGGACAGGGCTTTCGAGCAGTACTTC.

V gene TRBV27 combines with J gene TRBJ2-2; perhaps TRBD2 as D (6 bases). The CDR3 runs to 18 residues. The V end was cut by 7 bases, the J end by 4 bases, with 25 bases between. Germline assignment: CDR1 MNHEY and CDR2 SMNVEV (reference sequence). The CDR3 region is CASTRYGSVGGITGELFF. The CDR3 coding sequence is TGTGCCAGCACCCGCTACGGGAGCGTAGGAGGCATCACCGGGGAGCTGTTTTTT.

The V call is TRBV6-1, the J call TRBJ2-7, with D unclear. The length of the CDR3 is 11 residues. Trimming shortened V by 3 bases and J by 6 bases, and 6 bases separated the two germline ends. Germline V gene data show CDR1 as MNHNS and CDR2 as SASEGT. CDR3 in amino acids: CASSEWGEQYF. The CDR3 region has the DNA TGTGCCAGCAGTGAGTGGGGCGAGCAGTACTTC.

The CDR3 coding sequence is TGTGCCTGGAATGCAGATGAAGAGACCCAGTACTTC. Amino acids: CAWNADEETQYF. The V and J genes are TRBV30 and TRBJ2-5, with D hard to call. The CDR3 extends over 12 amino acids. Trimming removed 4 bases at V and 3 bases at J, with 9 bases between. CDR1 and CDR2 from the germline V gene are GTSNPN and SVGIG (reference sequence).

This chain uses TRBV10-3 with TRBJ2-5; no clear D gene. Germline CDR1 ENHRY, CDR2 SYGVKD. Trimming removed 6 bases from V and 4 bases from J, with 12 bases in between. The CDR3 length is 13 residues. CDR3 sequence reads: CAIRGLTGETQYF. The DNA of the CDR3 is TGTGCCATCAGAGGGTTGACGGGAGAGACCCAGTACTTC.

This chain connects TRBV7-2 to TRBJ1-3; D gene ambiguous. The V end lost 1 base, the J end lost 4 bases, and 8 bases lay between the germline ends. The CDR3 is 14 amino acids. The V gene's germline CDR1 is SGHTA and CDR2 FQGNSA. For the CDR3, the DNA is TGTGCCAGCAGCTTAGGTGCCCCCGGAAACACCATATATTTT. It encodes CASSLGAPGNTIYF.

The chain combines TRBV18 with TRBJ2-3; D remains ambiguous. V was trimmed by 3 bases and J by 6 bases, leaving 7 bases between them. The CDR3 is 12 residues long. CDR1 is KGHSH, CDR2 LQKENI, per germline. The CDR3 spells CASSPQADTQYF. DNA for the CDR3: TGTGCCAGCTCACCGCAGGCTGATACGCAGTATTTT.

This sequence joins TRBV2 and TRBJ1-2; D remains unclear. The CDR3 loop spans 16 amino acids. Trimming pared 5 bases from V and 3 bases from J, leaving 19 bases between. CDR1 is SNHLY, CDR2 FYNNEI, per germline. The CDR3 region has the DNA TGTGCCAGCAGTAAAACCTCGAGTTATGGGGACTATGGCTACACCTTC. Translated: CASSKTSSYGDYGYTF.

This sequence joins TRBV19 and TRBJ2-2, with TRBD2 identical over 7 bases. Germline loops: CDR1 LNHDA, CDR2 SQIVND (reference sequence). The CDR3 totals 16 residues. The trim removed 4 bases at V and 5 bases at J, leaving 10 bases unmatched. CDR3 nucleotides: TGTGCCAGTAGTAGCCGCGGGAGAAGTGATACCGGGGAGCTGTTTTTT. Protein: CASSSRGRSDTGELFF. Using reference TRBV19 and TRBJ2-2 for the parts outside the CDR3, the full variable domain is DGGITQSPKYLFRKEGQNVTLSCEQNLNHDAMYWYRQDPGQGLRLIYYSQIVNDFQKGDIAEGYSVSREKKESFPLTVTSAQKNPTAFYLCASSSRGRSDTGELFFGEGSRLTVL.

The V gene is TRBV10-3, the J gene TRBJ1-3; D call uncertain. The CDR3 sequence is 14 residues long. V gave up 3 bases and J gave up 0 bases, with 6 bases separating them. Germline-derived CDR1 and CDR2 are ENHRY and SYGVKD. CDR3 in amino acids: CAISDVSSGNTIYF. The CDR3 DNA follows: TGTGCCATCAGTGATGTTAGCTCTGGAAACACCATATATTTT.

The chain carries TRBV6-6 and TRBJ2-7; D is perhaps TRBD2 (6 bases). The CDR3 length is 14 residues. Germline assignment: CDR1 MNHNY and CDR2 SVGAGI (reference sequence). V shed 2 bases and J shed 0 bases, with 8 bases lying between them. As DNA, the CDR3 is TGTGCCAGCAGTTACGGGACTCTCTCCTACGAGCAGTACTTC. It is translated as CASSYGTLSYEQYF.

The CDR3 DNA sequence: TGTGCCAGCAGTCTCCCCCTCGGTAGCATGCAAGAGACCCAGTACTTC. Translating it yields CASSLPLGSMQETQYF. This chain joins TRBV6-2 or TRBV6-3 and TRBJ2-5; D uncertain. The germline V gene encodes CDR1 MNHEY and CDR2 SVGEGT. The CDR3 length is 16 residues. Trimming cost V 5 bases and J 2 bases, with 18 bases left between them.